This T cell receptor beta chain was recovered during a study of blood T cells in healthy people across ages. Study observations and caveats: Diversity was higher, and naive CD4+ cells more numerous, in long-lived donors than in aged donors. Age showed a roughly linear inverse relationship with TCR beta diversity per million T cells.

With a J-beta primer mix and a sample-barcoded 5' primer, a second PCR ran 7 to 11 cycles. MiXCR, applied by TCRdb to the 5' RACE reads, yields one record per CDR3 protein. There are about 1.5 million distinct CDR3 sequences in the sample; 40% to 45% occur only once, and about 4.1% lies in the top ten. From germline, CDR1 is KGHSH and CDR2 LQKENI. The CDR3 sequence is 14 residues long. V was clipped by 3 bases and J by 4 bases, with 12 bases between them. This clonotype was found a few times. Its specificity is not known. The specimen was blood. This clonotype originated in a young woman in good health. The chain recombines TRBV18 with TRBJ1-1, with D perhaps matching TRBD1 (6 bases). CDR3 residues: CASSPGGRGTEAFF. The DNA for the CDR3 is TGTGCCAGCTCACCGGGGGGGCGCGGCACTGAAGCTTTCTTT.